This TCR beta chain was sequenced for a study of blood T cell repertoires in COVID-19. For the study at large: Researchers got acute and convalescent COVID-19 samples from the United States, Italy and Spain.

As processed by the authors: Reference gene primer amplification gave estimated nucleated cell counts. The assay was immunoSEQ multiplex PCR, and TCRdb's table has in-frame clones only and misses some. V and J calls and clone size follow that table, whereas D and trimming were derived from the DNA. The profile shows 70,000 to 95,000 clones, 81% of them singletons. Germline CDR1 MNHNY, CDR2 SVGAGI (reference sequence). Between the trimmed V and J ends, which lost 6 bases and 7 bases, there was a span of 21 bases. The CDR3 extends over 15 amino acids. Sequenced input: peripheral blood. This chain joins TRBV6-6 and TRBJ1-2; TRBD1 is a possible D gene (5 bases). This receptor was obtained from a human donor in a cohort sampled during active COVID-19. In DNA, the CDR3 is TGTGCCAGCAGCTCACGAGACAAGGGGATGGCTGGCTACACCTTC. This sequence encodes CASSSRDKGMAGYTF.